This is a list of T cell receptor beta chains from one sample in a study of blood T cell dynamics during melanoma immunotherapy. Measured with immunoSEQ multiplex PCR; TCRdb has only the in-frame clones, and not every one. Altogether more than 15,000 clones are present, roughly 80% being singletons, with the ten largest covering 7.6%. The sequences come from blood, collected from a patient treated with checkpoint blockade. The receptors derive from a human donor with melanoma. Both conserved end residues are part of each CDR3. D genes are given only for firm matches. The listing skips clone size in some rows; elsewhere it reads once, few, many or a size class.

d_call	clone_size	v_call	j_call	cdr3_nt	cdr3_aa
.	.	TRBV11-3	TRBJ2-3	TGTGCCAGCAGCTTAGATATCGGGAGCCCCACAGATACGCAGTATTTT	CASSLDIGSPTDTQYF
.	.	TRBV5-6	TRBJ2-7	TGTGCCAGCAGCTTGGGACAGACGACAACCTACGAGCAGTACTTC	CASSLGQTTTYEQYF
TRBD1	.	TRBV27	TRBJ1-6	TGTGCCAGCAATAGACAGGGTCAAAATTCACCCCTCCACTTT	CASNRQGQNSPLHF
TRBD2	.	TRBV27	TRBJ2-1	TGTGCCAGCAGTTTAGAACTAGCGGGAAATGAGCAGTTCTTC	CASSLELAGNEQFF
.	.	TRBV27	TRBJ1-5	TGTGCCAGCAGTTCCCGGGTCCCCTCCCTTAGCAATCAGCCCCAGCATTTT	CASSSRVPSLSNQPQHF
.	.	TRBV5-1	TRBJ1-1	TGCGCCAGCAGCTTGTCTCGGGACGCCATGAACACTGAAGCTTTCTTT	CASSLSRDAMNTEAFF
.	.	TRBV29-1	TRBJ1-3	TGCAGCGTGGGACTCGGAAACACCATATATTTT	CSVGLGNTIYF
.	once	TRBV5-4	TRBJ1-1	TGTGCCAGCAGCTTGGCGGGTTTGCCTGAAGCTTTCTTT	CASSLAGLPEAFF
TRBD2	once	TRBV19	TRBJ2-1	TGTGCCAGTAGTAGAATAGCGGGGGTTTACAATGAGCAGTTCTTC	CASSRIAGVYNEQFF
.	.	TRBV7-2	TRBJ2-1	TGTGCCAGCAGCTCTAGCCTAAGCTCCTACAATGAGCAGTTCTTC	CASSSSLSSYNEQFF
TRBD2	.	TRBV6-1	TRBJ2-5	TGTGCCAGCAGTGGGGTAGCGGGACACGAGACCCAGTACTTC	CASSGVAGHETQYF
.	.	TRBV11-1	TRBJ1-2	TGTGCCAGCAGCTTAGATACAGGGCGCAATGGCTACACCTTC	CASSLDTGRNGYTF
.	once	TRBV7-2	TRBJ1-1	TGTGCCAGCAGCCGGGACACTGTAAAGACTGAAGCTTTCTTT	CASSRDTVKTEAFF
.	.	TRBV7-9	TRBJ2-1	TGTGCCAGCAGCCCCCCAGCCTACAATGAGCAGTTCTTC	CASSPPAYNEQFF
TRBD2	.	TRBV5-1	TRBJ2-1	TGCGCCAGCAGCTACTTGGGAGGGTCGAATGAGCAGTTCTTC	CASSYLGGSNEQFF
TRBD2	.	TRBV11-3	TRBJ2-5	TGTGCCAGCAGCTTAGGAACTAGCGGGAGGGGAGAGACCCAGTACTTC	CASSLGTSGRGETQYF
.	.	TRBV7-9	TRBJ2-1	TGTGCCAGCAGCCAGGGCATCAGCTCCTACAATGAGCAGTTCTTC	CASSQGISSYNEQFF
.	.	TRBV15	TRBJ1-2	TGTGCCACCAGCAGAGATCCCCCTAAAGACTACACCTTC	CATSRDPPKDYTF
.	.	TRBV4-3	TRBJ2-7	TGCGCCAGCCGACACGTCCCTTTCGAGGGCGAGCAGTACTTC	CASRHVPFEGEQYF
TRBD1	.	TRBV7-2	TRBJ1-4	TGTGCCAGCAGCTTAGGGCCGGGACAGGGATTTGAAAAACTGTTTTTT	CASSLGPGQGFEKLFF
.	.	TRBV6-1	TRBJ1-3	TGTGCCAGCAGTGAGTGGGTAGGGGCTGGAAACACCATATATTTT	CASSEWVGAGNTIYF
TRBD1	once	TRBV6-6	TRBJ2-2	TGTGCCAGCAGTAGGGACAGGGGGACCGGGGAGCTGTTTTTT	CASSRDRGTGELFF
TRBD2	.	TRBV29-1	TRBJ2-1	TGCAGCGCCGAGCGGGATACCTACAATGAGCAGTTCTTC	CSAERDTYNEQFF
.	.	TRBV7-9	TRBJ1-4	TGTGCCAGCAGCTTGTACAGCGTCGGTGAAAAACTGTTTTTT	CASSLYSVGEKLFF
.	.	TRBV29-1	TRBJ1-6	TGCAGCGTGGGGGAGGGGGGCATTTCACCCCTCCACTTT	CSVGEGGISPLHF
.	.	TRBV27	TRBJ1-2	TGTGCCAGCAGTTTAACCGGGACAACTAACTATGGCTACACCTTC	CASSLTGTTNYGYTF
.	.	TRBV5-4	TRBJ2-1	TGTGCCAGCAGCTTGTATCAGGGCACCTACAATGAGCAGTTCTTC	CASSLYQGTYNEQFF
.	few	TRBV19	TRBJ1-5	TGTGCCAGTGGGGGGGATCAGCCCCAGCATTTT	CASGGDQPQHF
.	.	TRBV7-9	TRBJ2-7	TGTGCCAGCAGCTTTTGGGGGCCAACCTACGAGCAGTACTTC	CASSFWGPTYEQYF